What follows describes a single TCR beta chain. The antigen remains unidentified. As the sequencing template, cDNA was produced by extracting RNA and reverse transcribing it. This table comes from immunoSEQ multiplex PCR, and its TCRdb copy is limited to in-frame clones, with some not included. This table holds about 210,000 clones, roughly 40% found once. These data come from a study of CD8+ T cells in alopecia areata. The germline V gene encodes CDR1 MGHDK and CDR2 SYGVNS. Trimming took 6 bases from V and 6 from J; bases not matched to a gene: 7. The CDR3 sequence is 14 residues long. Treatment of the sample: oral pan-JAK inhibitor, 5-10 mg twice daily. The investigators collected lesional scalp punch biopsies and peripheral blood from alopecia areata patients. Study results and limitations: Sharing of TCR sequences between patients (possibly for HLA-related reasons) was less clear than in mice. Scalp clonality decreased significantly with tofacitinib, and so did expanded CD8+ clones among the top 100.

The chain joins TRBV25-1 to TRBJ2-5, with 10 bases that match TRBD1. The clonotype was recovered from a human donor with alopecia areata. The sequences come from CD4+ T cells sorted from blood, collected around week 37, from a patient treated with tofacitinib. The CDR3 spells CASSARDRGQTQYF. The CDR3 DNA follows: TGTGCCAGCAGCGCCCGGGACAGGGGACAGACCCAGTACTTC.